Shown below are 11 T cell receptor beta chains from a single sample sequenced in a study of vaccination and CD4 T cells after COVID-19. The study sequenced cultured CD4+ T cell DNA using the Oncomine TCR Beta short-read assay. MiXCR was run by TCRdb on the PCR reads, yielding one entry per CDR3 protein. The data show some 15,000 distinct CDR3 sequences, over 50% seen once. Treatment denoted: approximately 11-day PBMC culture with coronavirus spike peptide pools or control peptides (ViraFEST assay). For these TCRs, the target antigens are not known. The source material was CD4+ T cells from blood, cultured in vitro. The receptors were gathered from a human donor who had recovered from COVID-19.

This clonotype came up a few times. This chain joins TRBV20-1 and TRBJ2-7; D is uncertain. The ends were cut back, 2 bases at V and 5 bases at J, with 10 bases in the middle. The CDR3 is 12 residues long. Germline V gene data show CDR1 as DFQATT and CDR2 as SNEGSKA (reference sequence). This CDR3 reads CSARHQVDEQYF. The DNA of the CDR3 is TGCAGTGCTAGACACCAGGTGGACGAGCAGTACTTC.

J is TRBJ2-6 and V is TRBV7-9; no firm D call. The CDR3 runs to 13 residues. Per germline, CDR1 SEHNR and CDR2 FQNEAQ (reference sequence). V lost 6 bases and J lost 1, with 4 bases in between. The CDR3: CASSPSGANVLTF. CDR3 nucleotides: TGTGCCAGCAGTCCATCTGGGGCCAACGTCCTGACTTTC.

This clonotype occurred a few times. The rearrangement joins TRBV7-2 to TRBJ1-2, with a tentative D call TRBD1 (6 bases). Trimming pared 3 bases from V and 12 bases from J, leaving 17 bases between. The CDR3 loop spans 13 amino acids. Germline V gives CDR1 SGHTA, CDR2 FQGNSA. CDR3 in amino acids: CASSFDRPFGDTF. Here the CDR3 DNA reads TGTGCCAGCAGCTTTGACAGGCCCTTTGGAGACACCTTC.

The chain combines TRBV27 with TRBJ2-6; D is perhaps TRBD1 or TRBD2 (5 bases each). Germline loops: CDR1 MNHEY, CDR2 SMNVEV (reference sequence). This CDR3 is 15 amino acids long. V was cut by 6 bases and J by 0 bases, with 9 bases left in between. CDR3 coding DNA: TGTGCCAGCAGCCGGGGCAACTCTGGGGCCAACGTCCTGACTTTC. Protein sequence: CASSRGNSGANVLTF.

The V and J genes are TRBV20-1 and TRBJ2-1; 11 bases align to TRBD2. The CDR3 is made up of 13 amino acids. Trimming at V came to 3 bases and at J to 6 bases, leaving 1 base not matched to a gene. Germline V gives CDR1 DFQATT, CDR2 SNEGSKA (reference sequence). CDR3: CSASLAGGNEQFF. DNA of the CDR3: TGCAGTGCTAGTCTAGCGGGAGGCAATGAGCAGTTCTTC.

The CDR3 DNA reads as TGTGCCAGCAGTCTAATACGGGGCCGTGGGGTCGGCAATCAGCCCCAGCATTTT. Amino acid sequence: CASSLIRGRGVGNQPQHF. V usage is TRBV28 and J usage is TRBJ1-5; D is possibly TRBD1 (5 bases). V dropped 5 bases and J dropped 2 bases, with 22 bases sitting between them. Germline values: CDR1 MDHEN, CDR2 SYDVKM. CDR3 length equals 18 residues.

V is TRBV6-1 and J is TRBJ1-1, with TRBD1 as a possible D gene (6 bases). The CDR3 is made up of 17 amino acids. Trimming took 5 bases from V and 11 from J, leaving 30 bases between them. CDR1 and CDR2 from the germline V gene are MNHNS and SASEGT. CDR3 amino acids: CASSLIVGRTEVSSAFF. The DNA for the CDR3 is TGTGCCAGCAGTCTGATCGTAGGGAGGACAGAGGTTTCGTCGGCTTTCTTT.

The chain joins TRBV5-1 to TRBJ1-1; D not certain. CDR3 length equals 13 residues. Trimming shortened V by 0 bases and J by 1 base, and 4 bases separated the two germline ends. Germline-derived CDR1 and CDR2 are SGHRS and YFSETQ. The CDR3 region is CASSLGRNTEAFF. The CDR3 DNA is TGCGCCAGCAGCTTGGGTAGGAACACTGAAGCTTTCTTT.

The rearrangement links TRBV7-9 to TRBJ2-5, with unresolved D. Trimming removed 3 bases from V and 0 bases from J, with 8 bases in between. CDR3 length equals 14 residues. In germline, CDR1 is SEHNR, CDR2 FQNEAQ (reference sequence). The CDR3 DNA sequence: TGTGCCAGCAGCTTTAGCCCTAACCAAGAGACCCAGTACTTC. It translates to CASSFSPNQETQYF.

The J gene is TRBJ2-5, the V gene TRBV19; TRBD2 matches at 9 bases. Germline CDR1 is LNHDA and CDR2 is SQIVND (reference sequence). The CDR3 has 14 amino acids. Trimming removed 6 bases from V and 4 bases from J; junction bases left unmatched: 6. The CDR3 region is CASRAGGPGETQYF. CDR3 coding DNA: TGTGCCAGTAGGGCGGGAGGGCCGGGAGAGACCCAGTACTTC.

This clonotype was recorded a few times. The V call is TRBV20-1, the J call TRBJ2-1; weak D call: TRBD2 (6 bases). Germline-derived CDR1 and CDR2 are DFQATT and SNEGSKA (reference sequence). V gave up 3 bases and J gave up 10 bases, with 25 bases separating them. The CDR3 consists of 16 residues. CDR3 bases: TGCAGTGCTAGTTGGTTCTGGCGGGATCGCCCCACGGAGCAGTTCTTC. It specifies CSASWFWRDRPTEQFF.